This T cell receptor (beta chain) was recovered during a study of post-analysis software for immune sequencing data. For the study at large: Several disease courses (relapsing-remitting, secondary progressive and progressive-relapsing) of multiple sclerosis were included. Study-wide results and limits: In multiple sclerosis, normalized Chao1 diversity was significantly below that of controls. By F measure, strong co-clustering occurred among samples prepared in the same batch. Elevated frequency relative to controls characterized roughly 5 TRBV segments in patients, TRBV5-6, TRBV5-1 and TRBV20-1 among them.

In regard to this clonotype: No antigen is known for it.

Unmatched junction bases numbered 7, after V lost 5 bases and J lost 12 bases. Germline CDR1 is MNHEY and CDR2 is SMNVEV (reference sequence). The CDR3 extends over 12 amino acids. Each TCR beta cDNA library carried unique molecular identifiers. Starting from around 0.96 to 9.9 million T cells, the study yielded about 540,000 cDNA molecules. TCRdb re-analysed the PCR reads in MiXCR, keeping a single row per CDR3 protein. The table shows 800,000 to 950,000 distinct CDR3 sequences, with about 50% occurring only once. The V gene is TRBV27, the J gene TRBJ2-1; 7 bases fit TRBD1. The material sequenced was blood. The receptor was isolated from a girl aged 10 to 17 with multiple sclerosis. The CDR3 loop reads CASSPLTGWQFF. The CDR3, as DNA: TGTGCCAGCAGTCCCTTGACAGGGTGGCAGTTCTTC.